A single sample gave rise to the 7 T cell receptor beta chains below, sequenced in a study of CD8 T cells in ankylosing spondylitis. TCRdb re-analysed the 5' RACE reads in MiXCR, keeping a single row per CDR3 protein. The repertoire holds tens of thousands of distinct CDR3 sequences, around 7.2% seen once, with more than 9% in the top ten. The sequencing sample was made of blood, either unsorted or a sorted T cell fraction (not recorded which). Receptor source: a male donor with ankylosing spondylitis or in good health (not recorded which).

This clonotype was recorded many times. V and J are TRBV5-1 and TRBJ2-7; D unresolved. The germline V gene has CDR1 SGHRS and CDR2 YFSETQ. The ends were cut back, 4 bases at V and 2 bases at J, with 10 bases in the middle. There are 13 residues in the CDR3. CDR3 loop: CASSPGGTYEQYF. DNA of the CDR3: TGCGCCAGCAGCCCTGGTGGGACCTACGAGCAGTACTTC.

This clonotype has a count of ten or more. The chain is built from TRBV20-1 and TRBJ2-1, with TRBD2 as a possible D gene (5 bases). Trimming stripped 6 bases from V and 7 bases from J, with 16 bases between. This CDR3 region has 13 residues. Germline CDR1 and CDR2: DFQATT and SNEGSKA (reference sequence). The CDR3 DNA follows: TGCAGTGCAATAGCGAGCAGAGGGAATGAGCAGTTCTTC. It yields the protein CSAIASRGNEQFF.

This clonotype was detected ten times or more. V is TRBV25-1 and J is TRBJ2-7, with TRBD2 identical over 7 bases. The germline V gene encodes CDR1 MGHDK and CDR2 SYGVNS. The CDR3 totals 13 residues. The V segment lost 3 bases and the J segment 1 base; nucleotides outside the gene matches: 0. This CDR3 reads CASSEGGSYEQYF. The CDR3 nucleotides are TGTGCCAGCAGTGAGGGGGGGTCCTACGAGCAGTACTTC.

This clonotype came up many times. CDR3 sequence: CSVLLGGSGGPYNEQFF. DNA for the CDR3: TGCAGCGTACTACTTGGAGGGTCGGGAGGGCCCTACAATGAGCAGTTCTTC. The chain has TRBV29-1 and TRBJ2-1, with 8 bases that match TRBD2. This CDR3 is 17 amino acids long. The ends lost 6 bases at V and 2 bases at J; junction bases unmatched: 15. Per germline, CDR1 SQVTM and CDR2 ANQGSEA.

This clonotype was counted between two and nine times. The rearrangement links TRBV11-2 to TRBJ1-3; D is unresolved. The V end was cut by 2 bases, the J end by 3 bases, with 14 bases between. CDR1 and CDR2 (germline): SGHAT, FQNNGV. The CDR3 runs 16 residues. The CDR3 loop is CASSLSLPLGGNTIYF. CDR3 DNA sequence: TGTGCCAGCAGCTTATCCCTCCCCCTGGGTGGAAACACCATATATTTT.

In this sample, this clonotype turned up many times. The chain has TRBV30 and TRBJ2-4; 8 nucleotides agree with TRBD1. CDR3 length equals 13 residues. Germline assignment: CDR1 GTSNPN and CDR2 SVGIG (reference sequence). V was clipped by 5 bases and J by 6 bases; unmatched bases: 6. CDR3 amino acids: CAWGTGQANIQYF. CDR3 bases: TGTGCCTGGGGTACGGGACAGGCAAACATTCAGTACTTC.

This clonotype has ten or more counts. The rearrangement links TRBV2 to TRBJ1-4, with D hard to call. Trimming shortened V by 3 bases and J by 11 bases, and 10 bases separated the two germline ends. The germline V gene encodes CDR1 SNHLY and CDR2 FYNNEI. This CDR3 spans 12 amino acids. This chain's CDR3 is CASSEGASKLFF. In DNA, the CDR3 is TGTGCCAGCAGTGAGGGTGCAAGCAAACTGTTTTTT.